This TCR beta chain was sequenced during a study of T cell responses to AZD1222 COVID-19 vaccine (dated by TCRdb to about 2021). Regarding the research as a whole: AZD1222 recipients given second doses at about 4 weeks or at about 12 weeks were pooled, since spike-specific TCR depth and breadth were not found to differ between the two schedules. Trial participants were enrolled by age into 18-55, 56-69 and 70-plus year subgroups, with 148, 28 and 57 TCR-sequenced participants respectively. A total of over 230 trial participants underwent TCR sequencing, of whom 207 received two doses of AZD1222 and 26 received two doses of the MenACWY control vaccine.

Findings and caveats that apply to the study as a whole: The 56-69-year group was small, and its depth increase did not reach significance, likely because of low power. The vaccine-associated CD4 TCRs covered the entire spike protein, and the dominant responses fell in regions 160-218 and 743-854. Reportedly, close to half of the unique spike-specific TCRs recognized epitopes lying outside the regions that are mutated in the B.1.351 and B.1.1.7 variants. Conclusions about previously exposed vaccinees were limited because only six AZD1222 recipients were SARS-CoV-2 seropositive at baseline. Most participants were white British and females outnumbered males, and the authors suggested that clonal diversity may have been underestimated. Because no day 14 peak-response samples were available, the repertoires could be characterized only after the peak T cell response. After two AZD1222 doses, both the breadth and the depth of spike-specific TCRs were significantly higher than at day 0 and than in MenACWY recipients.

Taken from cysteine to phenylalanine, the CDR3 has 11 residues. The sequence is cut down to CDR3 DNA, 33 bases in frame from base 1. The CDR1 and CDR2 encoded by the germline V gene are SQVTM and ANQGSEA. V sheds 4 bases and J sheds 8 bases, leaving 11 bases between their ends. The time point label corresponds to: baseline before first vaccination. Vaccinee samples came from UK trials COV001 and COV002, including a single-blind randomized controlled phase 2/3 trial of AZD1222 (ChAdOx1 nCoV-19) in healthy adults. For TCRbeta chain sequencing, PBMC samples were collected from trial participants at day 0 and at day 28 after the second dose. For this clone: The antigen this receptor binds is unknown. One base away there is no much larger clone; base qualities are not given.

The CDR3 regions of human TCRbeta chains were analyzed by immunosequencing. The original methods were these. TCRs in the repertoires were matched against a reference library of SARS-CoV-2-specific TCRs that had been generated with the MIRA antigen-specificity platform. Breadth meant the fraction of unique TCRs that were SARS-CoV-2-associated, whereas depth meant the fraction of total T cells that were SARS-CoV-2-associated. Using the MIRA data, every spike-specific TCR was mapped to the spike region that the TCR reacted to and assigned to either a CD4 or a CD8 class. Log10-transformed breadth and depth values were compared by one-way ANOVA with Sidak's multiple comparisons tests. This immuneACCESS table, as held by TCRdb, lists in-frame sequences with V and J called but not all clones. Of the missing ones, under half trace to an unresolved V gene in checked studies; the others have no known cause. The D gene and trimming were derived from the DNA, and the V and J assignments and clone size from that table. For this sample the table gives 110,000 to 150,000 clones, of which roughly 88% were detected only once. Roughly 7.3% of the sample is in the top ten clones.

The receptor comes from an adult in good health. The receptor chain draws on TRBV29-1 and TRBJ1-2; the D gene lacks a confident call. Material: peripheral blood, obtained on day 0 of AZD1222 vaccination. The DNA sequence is TGCAGCGTTGCCGGGGTTGGGGGCTACACCTTC. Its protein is CSVAGVGGYTF.